The clone carrying this TCR beta chain was seen a few times. The entry originates in a study of T cell repertoires in cytomegalovirus infection. As for the study in general: It was the public TCR beta signatures that indicated both CMV infection and matching HLA type.

TCRdb used MiXCR to reprocess the reads, holding one entry per CDR3 protein. This table has roughly 300,000 distinct CDR3 sequences, more than 8% appearing once. Germline V gene sequence: CDR1 SGHTA, CDR2 FQGTGA. V dropped 4 bases and J dropped 7; count of bases not matched to a gene: 7. This CDR3 is built from 16 residues. The TCR sequence derives from a human donor in good health (CMV status not recorded). Some clones in this sample may be carry-over from other donors' samples. The rearrangement uses TRBV7-3 and TRBJ2-1; 13 bases map to TRBD2. The specimen was PBMCs. The CDR3 bases are TGTGCCAGCAGCTACTCCGGGACTAGCGGGGCTAATGAGCAGTTCTTC. Translation gives CASSYSGTSGANEQFF.